This T cell receptor (beta chain) was captured in a study of OX40 agonist ivuxolimab in advanced cancers. As for the study in general: The study gave patients intravenous ivuxolimab at 0.01 to 10 mg/kg every 2 weeks. Recorded diagnoses for dose-escalation patients were hepatocellular carcinoma, melanoma, renal cell or head and neck cancer. Study results and limitations: There were also nonresponders showing low normalized T-cell clonal expansion.

V gave up 0 bases and J gave up 3 bases; unmatched junction bases: 7. The germline CDR1 and CDR2 sequences are KGHSH and LQKENI. The CDR3 is 16 amino acids. Measured with immunoSEQ multiplex PCR; TCRdb has only the in-frame clones, and not every one. The sample lists approximately 99,000 clones, less than 95% seen once, with less than 0.2% in the top ten. Individuals having autoimmune disease history or systemic immunosuppression were not enrolled. This clone was seen a handful of times. Its antigen is not identified. The sequencing used CD4+ or CD8+ T cells sorted from blood, collected in a trial of the OX40 agonist ivuxolimab. The rearrangement joins TRBV18 to TRBJ1-1; 7 bases agree with TRBD1. This receptor was taken from an adult with an advanced solid tumor such as melanoma, head and neck, liver or kidney cancer. The CDR3 reads CASSPPVGQGDTEAFF. For the CDR3, the DNA is TGTGCCAGCTCACCACCGGTGGGGCAGGGGGACACTGAAGCTTTCTTT.